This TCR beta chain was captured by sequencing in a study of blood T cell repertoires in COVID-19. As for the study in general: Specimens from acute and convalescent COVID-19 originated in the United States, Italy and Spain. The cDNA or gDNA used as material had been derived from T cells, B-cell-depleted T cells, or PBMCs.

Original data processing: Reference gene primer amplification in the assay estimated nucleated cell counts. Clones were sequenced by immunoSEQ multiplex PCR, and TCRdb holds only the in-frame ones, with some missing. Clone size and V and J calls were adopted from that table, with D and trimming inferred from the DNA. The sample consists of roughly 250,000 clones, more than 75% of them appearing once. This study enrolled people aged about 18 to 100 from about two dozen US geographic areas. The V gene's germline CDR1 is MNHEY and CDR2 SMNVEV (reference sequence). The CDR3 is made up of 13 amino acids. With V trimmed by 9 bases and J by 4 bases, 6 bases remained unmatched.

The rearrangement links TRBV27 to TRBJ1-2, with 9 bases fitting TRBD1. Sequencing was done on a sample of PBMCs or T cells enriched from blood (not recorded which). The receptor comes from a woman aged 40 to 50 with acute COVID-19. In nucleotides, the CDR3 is TGTGCCAGTGCGGACAGGGGAATCTATGGCTACACCTTC. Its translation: CASADRGIYGYTF.